The 19 T cell receptor beta chains in this list originate from one sample, sequenced in a study of cytotoxic CD8 clonotypes in ibrutinib-treated CLL. TCRdb's copy holds only in-frame clones and misses some; the assay was immunoSEQ multiplex PCR. The data contain about 140,000 clones, more than 75% of them singletons. The sample here was PBMCs, taken after 24 months of ibrutinib treatment. The origin of the receptors is a human donor with chronic lymphocytic leukemia.

This rearrangement joins TRBV15 to TRBJ2-1; D perhaps matches TRBD2 (5 bases). The germline gives CDR1 LNHNV, CDR2 YYDKDF (reference sequence). The CDR3 runs 13 residues. V was trimmed by 7 bases and J by 4 bases, leaving 11 bases between them. CDR3 amino acids: CATTPRGYNEQFF. For the CDR3, the DNA is TGTGCCACCACACCCAGAGGGTACAATGAGCAGTTCTTC.

This clone was counted a single time. The V call is TRBV19, the J call TRBJ2-1, with 7 bases fitting TRBD2. CDR3 length equals 15 residues. Germline values: CDR1 LNHDA, CDR2 SQIVND (reference sequence). Trimming at V came to 3 bases and at J to 6 bases, leaving 8 bases not matched to a gene. CDR3 nucleotide sequence: TGTGCCAGTAGTATTATCCTAGCGGCCCGCAATGAGCAGTTCTTC. It specifies CASSIILAARNEQFF. Full variable domain (missing parts from reference TRBV19 and TRBJ2-1): DGGITQSPKYLFRKEGQNVTLSCEQNLNHDAMYWYRQDPGQGLRLIYYSQIVNDFQKGDIAEGYSVSREKKESFPLTVTSAQKNPTAFYLCASSIILAARNEQFFGPGTRLTVL.

This clone has ten or more counts. The rearrangement uses TRBV2 and TRBJ1-2; a possible D gene is TRBD1 (5 bases). Trimming shortened V by 4 bases and J by 4 bases, and 13 bases separated the two germline ends. From germline, CDR1 is SNHLY and CDR2 FYNNEI. The CDR3 is made up of 14 amino acids. CDR3 in DNA: TGTGCCAGCAGTGGGGACCCACCACCCTATGGCTACACCTTC. It yields the protein CASSGDPPPYGYTF.

CDR3 DNA sequence: TGTGCCAGCAGCTTAGTCTTGGTCGCGCAGTATTTT. This sequence encodes CASSLVLVAQYF. The rearrangement joins TRBV7-2 to TRBJ2-3, with D unclear. The V end was cut by 1 base, the J end by 10 bases, with 9 bases between. The CDR3 extends over 12 amino acids. Per germline, CDR1 SGHTA and CDR2 FQGNSA.

The V gene is TRBV30, the J gene TRBJ1-4, with a weak D call TRBD1 (5 bases). Trimming removed 5 bases from V and 3 bases from J, with 13 bases in between. Germline CDR1 reads GTSNPN; CDR2 reads SVGIG (reference sequence). The CDR3 is made up of 14 amino acids. The CDR3 DNA reads TGTGCCTGGGGGGCCGGACACTCTAATGAAAAACTGTTTTTT. It translates to CAWGAGHSNEKLFF.

The chain uses TRBV6-5 and TRBJ2-7; no firm D call. The CDR3 spans 11 residues. Trimming shortened V by 6 bases and J by 3 bases, and 6 bases separated the two germline ends. Germline-derived CDR1 and CDR2 are MNHEY and SVGAGI. In DNA form, the CDR3 reads TGTGCCAGCAGATCGTACTACGAGCAGTACTTC. It codes for CASRSYYEQYF.

This sequence joins TRBV7-8 and TRBJ2-7, with a tentative D call TRBD2 (6 bases). V shed 2 bases and J shed 7 bases, with 12 bases lying between them. Germline assignment: CDR1 SGHVS and CDR2 FQNEAQ. The CDR3 loop spans 13 amino acids. CDR3 amino acids: CASSLPGVGEQYF. The CDR3 nucleotides read TGTGCCAGCAGCTTACCGGGAGTGGGTGAGCAGTACTTC.

V gene TRBV9 combines with J gene TRBJ1-2, with 7 bases identical to TRBD1. V shed 4 bases and J 8 bases; nucleotides not matched to a gene: 5. CDR3 length: 12 amino acids. CDR1 and CDR2 (germline): SGDLS, YYNGEE. In DNA, the CDR3 is TGTGCCAGCAGCCCCCCAGGGGGGGGCTACACCTTC. It codes for CASSPPGGGYTF.

Points on this clone: Other DNA sequences from this sample encode an identical CDR3 as well. The J gene is TRBJ1-1, the V gene TRBV19; 7 positions match TRBD1. Germline V CDR1 and CDR2: LNHDA, SQIVND (reference sequence). V lost 5 bases, J lost 0 bases, and 9 bases stayed unmatched. This CDR3 region has 16 residues. The CDR3 bases are TGTGCCAGTAGTGCCAGGACAGGTACCATGAACACTGAAGCTTTCTTT. Amino acids: CASSARTGTMNTEAFF.

This clone occurred once. The genes are TRBV7-3 and TRBJ2-3; D may match TRBD1 or TRBD2 (6 bases each). Trimming took 0 bases from V and 1 from J, leaving 8 bases between them. Germline loops: CDR1 SGHTA, CDR2 FQGTGA. The CDR3 covers 15 residues. The CDR3 loop is CASSLTGGRTDTQYF. CDR3 sequence (DNA): TGTGCCAGCAGCTTAACCGGGGGCCGCACAGATACGCAGTATTTT.

This clone was observed a few times. The chain joins TRBV19 to TRBJ1-6, with no clear D. Germline loops: CDR1 LNHDA, CDR2 SQIVND (reference sequence). The length of the CDR3 is 16 residues. Trimming cost V 6 bases and J 8 bases, with 20 bases left between them. CDR3 in DNA: TGTGCCAGTAGCCGACGGACCGGCGCCGGGGATTCACCCCTCCACTTT. Its translation is CASSRRTGAGDSPLHF.

The rearrangement links TRBV7-3 to TRBJ2-1, with TRBD2 as a possible D gene (6 bases). The CDR3 extends over 15 amino acids. Looked up from germline, CDR1 is SGHTA and CDR2 is FQGTGA. V was shortened by 3 bases and J by 0 bases, with 9 bases between the two germline ends. CDR3 region: CASSLSGGSYNEQFF. The CDR3 DNA is TGTGCCAGCAGCTTGTCCGGGGGCTCCTACAATGAGCAGTTCTTC.

The genes are TRBV27 and TRBJ2-7; D perhaps matches TRBD2 (6 bases). CDR1 MNHEY and CDR2 SMNVEV come from the germline V gene (reference sequence). The V end lost 6 bases, the J end lost 2 bases, and 14 bases lay between the germline ends. The CDR3 consists of 14 residues. The CDR3 DNA follows: TGTGCCAGCAGACCGACTAGTGGCGCCTACGAGCAGTACTTC. Protein sequence: CASRPTSGAYEQYF.

The chain employs TRBV5-4 and TRBJ2-1; D is ambiguous. Germline values: CDR1 SGHNT, CDR2 YYREEE (reference sequence). V lost 0 bases, J lost 4 bases, and 11 bases lay in between. CDR3 length equals 15 residues. The CDR3 bases are TGTGCCAGCAGCTTGGCGAGCGCCGCTTACAATGAGCAGTTCTTC. Translation: CASSLASAAYNEQFF. The entire variable domain, with the rest obtained from reference TRBV5-4 and TRBJ2-1, is as follows: ETGVTQSPTHLIKTRGQQVTLRCSSQSGHNTVSWYQQALGQGPQFIFQYYREEENGRGNFPPRFSGLQFPNYSSELNVNALELDDSALYLCASSLASAAYNEQFFGPGTRLTVL.

The CDR3 loop is CASSGTGPAGANVLTF. CDR3 sequence (DNA): TGTGCCAGCAGCGGAACCGGGCCCGCTGGGGCCAACGTCCTGACTTTC. V usage is TRBV9 and J usage is TRBJ2-6; D remains unclear. The CDR3 is 16 amino acids. The germline CDR1 and CDR2 sequences are SGDLS and YYNGEE. The V end was cut by 3 bases, the J end by 2 bases, with 12 bases between.

The V and J genes are TRBV7-2 and TRBJ1-2; D is undetermined. V lost 0 bases and J 4 bases, leaving 12 bases between the germline ends. This CDR3 comprises 15 residues. Germline CDR1 is SGHTA and CDR2 is FQGNSA. CDR3 in DNA: TGTGCCAGCAGCTTAGCTTCGGTCGAAACCTATGGCTACACCTTC. It codes for CASSLASVETYGYTF.

The chain joins TRBV11-1 to TRBJ2-7; D is perhaps TRBD1 (5 bases). Germline V gene data show CDR1 as SGHAT and CDR2 as FQDESV (reference sequence). CDR3 size: 12 residues. With 8 bases removed from V and 0 bases from J, the gap between germline ends came to 8 bases. Written as DNA, the CDR3 is TGTGCCAGCGGGGCCGTCTCCTACGAGCAGTACTTC. Translated: CASGAVSYEQYF. Full variable domain (missing parts from reference TRBV11-1 and TRBJ2-7): EAEVAQSPRYKITEKSQAVAFWCDPISGHATLYWYRQILGQGPELLVQFQDESVVDDSQLPKDRFSAERLKGVDSTLKIQPAELGDSAMYLCASGAVSYEQYFGPGTRLTVT.

The chain carries TRBV30 and TRBJ1-5, with D possibly matching TRBD1 (6 bases). Germline CDR1 reads GTSNPN; CDR2 reads SVGIG (reference sequence). Trimming stripped 4 bases from V and 3 bases from J, with 10 bases between. This CDR3 has 13 amino acids. CDR3 region: CAWNGGPNQPQHF. The CDR3 coding sequence is TGTGCCTGGAACGGGGGCCCCAATCAGCCCCAGCATTTT.

The V and J genes are TRBV5-1 and TRBJ1-4, with a weak D call TRBD1 (6 bases). Trimming left V 4 bases short and J 7 bases short, with 17 bases between. The germline CDR1 and CDR2 sequences are SGHRS and YFSETQ. There are 15 residues in the CDR3. The CDR3: CASSPNTEGGEKLFF. CDR3 sequence (DNA): TGCGCCAGCAGCCCCAACACCGAGGGGGGTGAAAAACTGTTTTTT.